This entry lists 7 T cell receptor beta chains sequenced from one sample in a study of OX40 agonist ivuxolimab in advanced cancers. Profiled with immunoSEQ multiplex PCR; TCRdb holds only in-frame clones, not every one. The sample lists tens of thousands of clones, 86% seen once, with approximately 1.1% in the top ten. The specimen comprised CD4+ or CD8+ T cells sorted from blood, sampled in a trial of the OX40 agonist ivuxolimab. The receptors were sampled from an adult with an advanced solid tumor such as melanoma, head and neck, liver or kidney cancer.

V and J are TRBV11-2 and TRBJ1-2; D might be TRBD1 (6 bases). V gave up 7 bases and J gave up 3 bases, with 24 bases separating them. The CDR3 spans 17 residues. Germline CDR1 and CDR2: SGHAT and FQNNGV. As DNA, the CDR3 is TGTGCCAGCAACCCCGCGGGGGCGACGGATAGTCACTATGGCTACACCTTC. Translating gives CASNPAGATDSHYGYTF.

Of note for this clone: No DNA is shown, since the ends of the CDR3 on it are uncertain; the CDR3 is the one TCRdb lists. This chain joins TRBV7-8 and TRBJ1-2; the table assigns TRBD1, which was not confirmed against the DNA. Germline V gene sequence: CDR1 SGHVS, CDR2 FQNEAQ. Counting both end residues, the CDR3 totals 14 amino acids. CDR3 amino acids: CASSFGPGGSGYTF.

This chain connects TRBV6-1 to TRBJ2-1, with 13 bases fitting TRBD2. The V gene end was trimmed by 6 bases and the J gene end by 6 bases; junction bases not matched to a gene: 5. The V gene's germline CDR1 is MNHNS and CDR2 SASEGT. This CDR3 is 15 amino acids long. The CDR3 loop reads CASRGLAGSRNEQFF. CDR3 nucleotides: TGTGCCAGCAGGGGACTAGCGGGATCCCGCAATGAGCAGTTCTTC.

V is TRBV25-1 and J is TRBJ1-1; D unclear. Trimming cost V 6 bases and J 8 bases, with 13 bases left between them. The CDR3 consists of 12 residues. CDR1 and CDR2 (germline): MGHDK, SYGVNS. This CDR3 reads CASRGSGREAFF. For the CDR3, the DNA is TGTGCCAGCAGGGGGAGCGGGCGGGAAGCTTTCTTT.

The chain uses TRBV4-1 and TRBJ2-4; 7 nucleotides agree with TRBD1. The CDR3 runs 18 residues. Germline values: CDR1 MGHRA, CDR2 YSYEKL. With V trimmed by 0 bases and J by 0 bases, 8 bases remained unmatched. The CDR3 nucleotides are TGCGCCAGCAGCCAAGACCCAGACAGGGTGCGAGCCAAAAACATTCAGTACTTC. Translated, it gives CASSQDPDRVRAKNIQYF.

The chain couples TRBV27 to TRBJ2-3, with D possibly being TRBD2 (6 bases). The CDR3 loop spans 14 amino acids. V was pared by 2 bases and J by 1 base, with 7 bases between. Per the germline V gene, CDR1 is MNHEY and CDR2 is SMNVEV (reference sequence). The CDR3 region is CASSLVAGTDTQYF. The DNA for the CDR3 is TGTGCCAGCAGTTTAGTAGCGGGCACAGATACGCAGTATTTT.

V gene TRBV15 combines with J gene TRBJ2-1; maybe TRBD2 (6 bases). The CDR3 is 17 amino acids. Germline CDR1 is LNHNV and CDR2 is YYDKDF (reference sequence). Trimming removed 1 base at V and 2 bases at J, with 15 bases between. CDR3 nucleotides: TGTGCCACCAGCAGAGGGGCGGGGAGCTACGCCTACAATGAGCAGTTCTTC. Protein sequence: CATSRGAGSYAYNEQFF. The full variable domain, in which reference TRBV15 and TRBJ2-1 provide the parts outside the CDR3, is DAMVIQNPRYQVTQFGKPVTLSCSQTLNHNVMYWYQQKSSQAPKLLFHYYDKDFNNEADTPDNFQSRRPNTSFCFLDIRSPGLGDTAMYLCATSRGAGSYAYNEQFFGPGTRLTVL.